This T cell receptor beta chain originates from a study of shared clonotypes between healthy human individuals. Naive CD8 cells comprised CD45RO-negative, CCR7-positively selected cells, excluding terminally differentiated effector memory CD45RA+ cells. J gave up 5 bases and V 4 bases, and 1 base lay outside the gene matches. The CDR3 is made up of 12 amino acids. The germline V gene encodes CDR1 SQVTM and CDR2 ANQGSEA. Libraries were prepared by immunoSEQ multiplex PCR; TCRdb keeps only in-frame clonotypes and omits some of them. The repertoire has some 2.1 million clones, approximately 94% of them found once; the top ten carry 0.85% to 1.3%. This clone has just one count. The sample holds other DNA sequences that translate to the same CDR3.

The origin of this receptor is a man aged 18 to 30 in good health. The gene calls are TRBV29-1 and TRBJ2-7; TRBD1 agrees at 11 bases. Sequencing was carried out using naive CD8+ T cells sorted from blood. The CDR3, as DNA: TGCAGCGTTGGGACAGGGGGCAACGAGCAGTACTTC. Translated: CSVGTGGNEQYF.